The next 3 T cell receptor beta chains were all read from a single sample in a study of PD-1 blockade in classical Hodgkin lymphoma. Profiling relied on immunoSEQ multiplex PCR, and the TCRdb table lists in-frame clones only, not all of them. The table has about 43,000 clones, approximately 70% seen once. Each patient's relapse followed autologous stem cell transplantation, and brentuximab vedotin exposure varied. The sample here was peripheral blood mononuclear cells (PBMCs), taken before the second cycle of nivolumab. These receptors originate from a human donor with classical Hodgkin lymphoma.

This clone was seen repeatedly, ten times or more. The chain recombines TRBV9 with TRBJ2-7; D unresolved. This CDR3 is 14 amino acids long. Germline V CDR1 and CDR2: SGDLS, YYNGEE. Trimming cost V 0 bases and J 1 base, with 8 bases left between them. CDR3 region: CASSVGLGSYEQYF. The CDR3 coding sequence is TGTGCCAGCAGCGTAGGTCTCGGTTCCTACGAGCAGTACTTC. Filled out from reference TRBV9 and TRBJ2-7, the complete variable domain reads DSGVTQTPKHLITATGQRVTLRCSPRSGDLSVYWYQQSLDQGLQFLIQYYNGEERAKGNILERFSAQQFPDLHSELNLSSLELGDSALYFCASSVGLGSYEQYFGPGTRLTVT.

The V call is TRBV9, the J call TRBJ1-6; a weak D match, TRBD1 (6 bases). The CDR3 has 15 residues. Germline V CDR1 and CDR2: SGDLS, YYNGEE. The ends were cut back, 0 bases at V and 14 bases at J, with 18 bases in the middle. CDR3 coding DNA: TGTGCCAGCAGCGTAGCGACGACAGGCTCTTTGGCCCTCCACTTT. Its translation: CASSVATTGSLALHF.

The J gene is TRBJ2-7, the V gene TRBV19; D is possibly TRBD1 or TRBD2 (5 bases each). The CDR3 sequence is 13 residues long. Trimming shortened V by 4 bases and J by 3 bases, and 10 bases separated the two germline ends. Germline V gene sequence: CDR1 LNHDA, CDR2 SQIVND (reference sequence). CDR3 loop: CASSRGRHYEQYF. DNA of the CDR3: TGTGCCAGTAGTAGGGGGAGACACTACGAGCAGTACTTC.